This TCR beta chain came from a study of T-cell reconstitution after alpha-beta-depleted transplantation in children. CDR3 size: 16 residues. Germline CDR1 SGDLS, CDR2 YYNGEE. V shed 3 bases and J 2 bases; nucleotides not matched to a gene: 8. Preparation of the TCRbeta library used unique molecular identifiers. TCRdb passed the PCR reads through MiXCR, listing each CDR3 protein once. The sample records 360,000 or so distinct CDR3 sequences, roughly 20% being singletons. This chain links TRBV9 with TRBJ2-5; 9 nucleotides line up with TRBD1. Specimen: PBMCs from the stem cell graft donor, collected from the stem cell graft. This sequence originates from a human donor who donated a stem cell graft to a child with acute myeloid leukemia. CDR3: CASSGGIGTGQETQYF. The CDR3 DNA reads TGTGCCAGCAGCGGGGGGATCGGGACAGGGCAAGAGACCCAGTACTTC.